This passage covers 32 T cell receptor beta chains from one sample sequenced in a study of monozygotic twins with inflammatory bowel disease. With the 5' RACE reads reprocessed, TCRdb shows one record per CDR3 protein and no DNA. The sample has approximately 140,000 distinct CDR3 sequences. The material sequenced was blood. These receptor sequences come from a human donor with ulcerative colitis or Crohn's disease, or a healthy co-twin of an affected twin (not recorded which).

The rearrangement uses TRBV5-1 and TRBJ2-5. CDR1 is SGHRS, CDR2 YFSETQ, per germline. The CDR3 length is 15 residues. CDR3 loop: CASSLGTFGQETQYF.

The rearrangement joins TRBV12-3 or TRBV12-4 to TRBJ2-3; TCRdb returns TRBD2, unconfirmable since there is no DNA. The CDR3 runs 15 residues. CDR3 sequence reads: CASRLRGGAKDTQYF.

The CDR3 loop reads CASSIRSSSYEQYF. The chain uses TRBV19 and TRBJ2-7. The CDR3 is 14 amino acids. The germline V gene has CDR1 LNHDA and CDR2 SQIVND (reference sequence).

The chain recombines TRBV5-1 with TRBJ2-7; TCRdb proposes TRBD2, but this gene call is untestable without DNA. The CDR3 length is 18 residues. Germline values: CDR1 SGHRS, CDR2 YFSETQ. CDR3 loop: CASRNPSGGLLNGREQYF.

The rearrangement links TRBV7-2 to TRBJ2-5; lacking DNA, the TRBD1 call made by TCRdb goes unchecked. This CDR3 has 16 residues. Germline values: CDR1 SGHTA, CDR2 FQGNSA. The chain's CDR3 is CASSLASRAPQETQYF.

The V call is TRBV6-2 or TRBV6-3, the J call TRBJ1-6; with no DNA, the TCRdb D assignment of TRBD1 cannot be verified. CDR1 and CDR2 (germline): MNHEY, SVGEGT. CDR3 length: 16 amino acids. The CDR3 region is CATQKPDGRVNSPLHF.

The V gene is TRBV6-5, the J gene TRBJ2-3; absent DNA, TCRdb's TRBD1 call cannot be checked. This CDR3 is 15 amino acids long. Germline V CDR1 and CDR2: MNHEY, SVGAGI. CDR3 sequence reads: CASSYADRGTDTQYF.

The chain employs TRBV19 and TRBJ1-5. This CDR3 is built from 18 residues. Germline CDR1 and CDR2: LNHDA and SQIVND (reference sequence). The CDR3 sequence is CASSISDRKSYSNQPQHF.

This chain joins TRBV14 and TRBJ2-6. Germline V CDR1 and CDR2: SGHDN, FVKESK. The CDR3 loop spans 15 amino acids. CDR3 sequence: CASSQGGSGANVLTF.

This chain joins TRBV5-1 and TRBJ2-7; absent DNA, TCRdb's TRBD1 call cannot be checked. The germline V gene encodes CDR1 SGHRS and CDR2 YFSETQ. The CDR3 is 17 residues long. This chain's CDR3 is CASSRAIRQGDSYEQYF.

The chain couples TRBV11-2 to TRBJ2-4; checking the TCRdb D call of TRBD2 is not possible without DNA. CDR1 SGHAT and CDR2 FQNNGV come from the germline V gene. CDR3 length equals 17 residues. This CDR3 is CASSLGVFEGLGNIQYF.

This CDR3 is CASSQDSYRTGGYTF. The chain recombines TRBV4-3 with TRBJ1-2; checking the TCRdb D call of TRBD1 is not possible without DNA. The CDR3 length is 15 residues. The germline V gene has CDR1 LGHNA and CDR2 YSLEER.

The CDR3 loop reads CASSPREGTGELFF. The gene calls are TRBV5-1 and TRBJ2-2; the D call of TRBD1 rests on TCRdb alone, since no DNA is present to check it. Germline V gene sequence: CDR1 SGHRS, CDR2 YFSETQ. The CDR3 runs to 14 residues.

This chain connects TRBV18 to TRBJ1-3. From germline, CDR1 is KGHSH and CDR2 LQKENI. CDR3 length: 15 amino acids. This CDR3 reads CASSPSWTGGNTIYF.

This chain uses TRBV4-3 with TRBJ2-7; TCRdb picks TRBD2, but there is no DNA to check that call. The CDR3 runs 17 residues. The germline CDR1 and CDR2 sequences are LGHNA and YSLEER. The CDR3 spells CASSQVADSGGTYEQYF.

The V and J genes are TRBV20-1 and TRBJ2-3; without DNA, the TCRdb call of TRBD2 cannot be checked. The CDR3 is made up of 14 amino acids. The germline CDR1 and CDR2 sequences are DFQATT and SNEGSKA (reference sequence). CDR3 in amino acids: CSASLGLTADTQYF.

This chain joins TRBV18 and TRBJ1-2; TCRdb returns TRBD1, unconfirmable since there is no DNA. Germline assignment: CDR1 KGHSH and CDR2 LQKENI. This CDR3 has 19 residues. The CDR3: CASSRTRDRGGSVNYGYTF. Filled out from reference TRBV18 and TRBJ1-2, the complete variable domain reads NAGVMQNPRHLVRRRGQEARLRCSPMKGHSHVYWYRQLPEEGLKFMVYLQKENIIDESGMPKERFSAEFPKEGPSILRIQQVVRGDSAAYFCASSRTRDRGGSVNYGYTFGSGTRLTVV.

The rearrangement links TRBV7-2 to TRBJ1-2; TCRdb's D call, TRBD1, is unchecked because there is no DNA. This CDR3 contains 15 residues. Germline V gene lookup returns CDR1 SGHTA and CDR2 FQGNSA. This CDR3 is CASSTRQGANYGYTF.

The chain joins TRBV12-3 or TRBV12-4 to TRBJ1-3. This CDR3 region has 17 residues. CDR3 in amino acids: CASSPSVDRGVANTIYF.

The rearrangement joins TRBV2 to TRBJ2-7; the D call of TRBD2 rests on TCRdb alone, since no DNA is present to check it. CDR1 SNHLY and CDR2 FYNNEI come from the germline V gene. This CDR3 has 14 residues. The CDR3 spells CASLRDSRAYEQYF.

J is TRBJ2-7 and V is TRBV12-3 or TRBV12-4. The CDR3 is 14 amino acids. CDR3 region: CASTAAAGLYEQYF.

The J gene is TRBJ2-1, the V gene TRBV18; with no DNA, the TCRdb D assignment of TRBD1 cannot be verified. This CDR3 has 15 residues. Germline V gene lookup returns CDR1 KGHSH and CDR2 LQKENI. CDR3 sequence reads: CASSPLRGGYNEQFF.

The rearrangement joins TRBV19 to TRBJ2-3; TCRdb designates TRBD2, a call that cannot be tested without DNA. This CDR3 is built from 14 residues. Germline loops: CDR1 LNHDA, CDR2 SQIVND (reference sequence). The CDR3: CASKLRGSTDTQYF.

The chain uses TRBV6-6 and TRBJ1-4; TCRdb's D gene call, TRBD1, goes unchecked for lack of DNA. The CDR3 extends over 13 amino acids. Germline V gene sequence: CDR1 MNHNY, CDR2 SVGAGI (reference sequence). CDR3: CASSGQGNEKLFF.

The chain has TRBV5-1 and TRBJ2-7; with no DNA, the TCRdb D assignment of TRBD1 cannot be verified. The CDR3 covers 15 residues. Germline V gene data show CDR1 as SGHRS and CDR2 as YFSETQ. CDR3 residues: CASSPGTVSSYEQYF.

The chain links TRBV4-3 to TRBJ1-4; TCRdb picks TRBD1, but there is no DNA to check that call. CDR1 and CDR2 from the germline V gene are LGHNA and YSLEER. The CDR3 extends over 16 amino acids. The CDR3 sequence is CASSHGQVATNEKLFF.

The gene calls are TRBV25-1 and TRBJ2-7; there is no DNA to check the TCRdb D call of TRBD1. The germline V gene encodes CDR1 MGHDK and CDR2 SYGVNS. The CDR3 runs 14 residues. The CDR3 sequence is CASSELTGGYEQYF.

The rearrangement joins TRBV18 to TRBJ2-3; the TCRdb D gene call, TRBD1, has no DNA to confirm it. The CDR3 spans 16 residues. CDR1 is KGHSH and CDR2 is LQKENI in the germline V gene. CDR3 amino acids: CASSPGILGSTDTQYF.

The rearrangement joins TRBV6-2 or TRBV6-3 to TRBJ2-3; the TCRdb D gene call, TRBD1, has no DNA to confirm it. Germline values: CDR1 MNHEY, CDR2 SVGEGT. The CDR3 is 15 residues long. CDR3 loop: CASSYLGRGADTQYF.

The chain links TRBV5-1 to TRBJ2-6. The CDR3 is 15 amino acids. Germline V gene sequence: CDR1 SGHRS, CDR2 YFSETQ. CDR3 protein: CASSFTRSGANVLTF.

The gene calls are TRBV29-1 and TRBJ1-2. The CDR3 length is 14 residues. Germline CDR1 reads SQVTM; CDR2 reads ANQGSEA. The chain's CDR3 is CSVEFGVYGYGYTF.

The CDR3: CASSSLLAKNIQYF. The chain joins TRBV7-9 to TRBJ2-4. Per the germline V gene, CDR1 is SEHNR and CDR2 is FQNEAQ (reference sequence). This CDR3 spans 14 amino acids. Drawing the rest from reference TRBV7-9 and TRBJ2-4, the complete variable domain is DTGVSQNPRHKITKRGQNVTFRCDPISEHNRLYWYRQTLGQGPEFLTYFQNEAQLEKSRLLSDRFSAERPKGSFSTLEIQRTEQGDSAMYLCASSSLLAKNIQYFGAGTRLSVL.